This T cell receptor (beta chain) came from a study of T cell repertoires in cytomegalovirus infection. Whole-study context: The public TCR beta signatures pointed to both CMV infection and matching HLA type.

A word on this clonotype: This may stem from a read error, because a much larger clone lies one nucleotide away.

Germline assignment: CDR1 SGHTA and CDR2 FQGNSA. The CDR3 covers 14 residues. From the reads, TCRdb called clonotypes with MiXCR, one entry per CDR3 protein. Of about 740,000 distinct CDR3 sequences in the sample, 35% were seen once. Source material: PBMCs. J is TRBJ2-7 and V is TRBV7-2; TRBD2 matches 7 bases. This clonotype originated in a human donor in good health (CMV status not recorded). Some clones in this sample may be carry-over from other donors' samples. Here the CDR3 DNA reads TGTGCCAGCAGCTTAAGCGGGAATGCCTACGATCAGTACTTC. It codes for CASSLSGNAYDQYF.